A selection of T cell receptor beta chains follows, all from one sample in a study of blood T cell repertoires in COVID-19. TCRdb keeps only in-frame clones here, not all; method: immunoSEQ multiplex PCR. In the table there are some 180,000 clones, 79% of which are singletons. Sequenced: PBMCs or T cells enriched from blood (not recorded which). These TCRs come from a woman in her 70s in a cohort exposed to, infected with or recovered from COVID-19 (not recorded which). The CDR3 runs from the conserved cysteine through the conserved F or W. A D gene is named only where the DNA matches it firmly. Size values are once, few and many counts, or a class for expanded clones, and some rows have none.

d_gene: NA
j_gene: TRBJ1-3
abundance: once
v_gene: TRBV7-2
CDR3aa: CASSSSGGFSGNTIYF
CDR3nt: TGTGCCAGCAGCTCCTCCGGGGGGTTCTCTGGAAACACCATATATTTT

d_gene: TRBD1
j_gene: TRBJ1-1
abundance: NA
v_gene: TRBV7-3
CDR3aa: CASSTGQVGSSEAFF
CDR3nt: TGTGCCAGCAGCACGGGACAGGTTGGATCGTCTGAAGCTTTCTTT

d_gene: NA
j_gene: TRBJ2-2
abundance: NA
v_gene: TRBV28
CDR3aa: CASRGGQLLNTGELFF
CDR3nt: TGTGCCAGCAGGGGTGGACAGTTACTCAACACCGGGGAGCTGTTTTTT

d_gene: TRBD1
j_gene: TRBJ1-6
abundance: NA
v_gene: TRBV7-2
CDR3aa: CASSFETGNSPLHF
CDR3nt: TGTGCCAGCAGCTTCGAGACAGGGAATTCACCCCTCCACTTT

d_gene: TRBD1
j_gene: TRBJ1-1
abundance: NA
v_gene: TRBV18
CDR3aa: CASSSTSTGINGEAFF
CDR3nt: TGTGCCAGCTCATCCACGTCGACAGGGATTAATGGTGAAGCTTTCTTT

d_gene: NA
j_gene: TRBJ2-2
abundance: few
v_gene: TRBV10-1
CDR3aa: CASSQSQVGELFF
CDR3nt: TGCGCCAGCAGTCAAAGCCAGGTCGGGGAGCTGTTTTTT

d_gene: NA
j_gene: TRBJ2-3
abundance: NA
v_gene: TRBV9
CDR3aa: CASSPGLADTQYF
CDR3nt: TGTGCCAGCAGCCCGGGACTCGCAGATACGCAGTATTTT

d_gene: TRBD1
j_gene: TRBJ1-5
abundance: NA
v_gene: TRBV7-2
CDR3aa: CASSLRTGTALNQPQHF
CDR3nt: TGTGCCAGCAGCTTAAGGACCGGGACAGCCCTCAATCAGCCCCAGCATTTT

d_gene: TRBD2
j_gene: TRBJ2-7
abundance: NA
v_gene: TRBV7-3
CDR3aa: CASSLEGTSGRAYTYEQYF
CDR3nt: TGTGCCAGCAGCTTAGAAGGGACTAGCGGGAGGGCCTACACCTACGAGCAGTACTTC

d_gene: TRBD2
j_gene: TRBJ2-1
abundance: NA
v_gene: TRBV7-3
CDR3aa: CASSLSVGGRAEQFF
CDR3nt: TGTGCCAGCAGCTTAAGTGTGGGCGGGAGGGCTGAGCAGTTCTTC

d_gene: TRBD2
j_gene: TRBJ2-1
abundance: NA
v_gene: TRBV3-1/TRBV3-2
CDR3aa: CASSKGLAEWEQFF
CDR3nt: TGTGCCAGCAGCAAGGGACTAGCGGAATGGGAGCAGTTCTTC

d_gene: TRBD1
j_gene: TRBJ1-5
abundance: few
v_gene: TRBV5-6
CDR3aa: CASSLYTGGYNQPQHF
CDR3nt: TGTGCCAGCAGCTTGTACACAGGGGGGTACAATCAGCCCCAGCATTTT

d_gene: NA
j_gene: TRBJ1-1
abundance: NA
v_gene: TRBV28
CDR3aa: CASSLGQSNTEAFF
CDR3nt: TGTGCCAGCAGTTTAGGACAGTCGAACACTGAAGCTTTCTTT

d_gene: TRBD1
j_gene: TRBJ2-7
abundance: NA
v_gene: TRBV27
CDR3aa: CASTPTGGEYEQYF
CDR3nt: TGTGCCAGCACCCCGACAGGGGGGGAGTACGAGCAGTACTTC

d_gene: TRBD1
j_gene: TRBJ2-1
abundance: NA
v_gene: TRBV27
CDR3aa: CASRRVGGGLAEQFF
CDR3nt: TGTGCCAGCCGTCGGGTAGGGGGCGGGCTAGCTGAGCAGTTCTTC

d_gene: NA
j_gene: TRBJ1-6
abundance: NA
v_gene: TRBV9
CDR3aa: CASSPGIEDSPLHF
CDR3nt: TGTGCCAGCAGCCCGGGGATAGAGGATTCACCCCTCCACTTT

d_gene: NA
j_gene: TRBJ2-7
abundance: NA
v_gene: TRBV19
CDR3aa: CASRSGHGSYEQYF
CDR3nt: TGTGCCAGTAGATCGGGACACGGCTCCTACGAGCAGTACTTC

d_gene: NA
j_gene: TRBJ2-7
abundance: NA
v_gene: TRBV3-1/TRBV3-2
CDR3aa: CASSRGLSSYEQYF
CDR3nt: TGTGCCAGCAGCCGAGGCCTTAGCTCCTACGAGCAGTACTTC

d_gene: TRBD1
j_gene: TRBJ2-5
abundance: NA
v_gene: TRBV25-1
CDR3aa: CASSRQGLRAETQYF
CDR3nt: TGTGCCAGCTCCCGACAGGGGCTTCGAGCAGAGACCCAGTACTTC

d_gene: TRBD2
j_gene: TRBJ2-1
abundance: NA
v_gene: TRBV7-7
CDR3aa: CASSPGLAINEQFF
CDR3nt: TGTGCTAGCAGCCCGGGACTAGCCATAAATGAGCAGTTCTTC

d_gene: NA
j_gene: TRBJ1-4
abundance: NA
v_gene: TRBV5-1
CDR3aa: CASSPQTRADEKLFF
CDR3nt: TGCGCCAGCAGCCCCCAGACGAGGGCTGATGAAAAACTGTTTTTT

d_gene: TRBD1
j_gene: TRBJ1-2
abundance: NA
v_gene: TRBV28
CDR3aa: CASSLLSRGYGYTF
CDR3nt: TGTGCCAGCAGTTTGTTATCCAGGGGGTATGGCTACACCTTC

d_gene: TRBD1
j_gene: TRBJ2-7
abundance: NA
v_gene: TRBV5-1
CDR3aa: CASSGGAGTGTYEQYF
CDR3nt: TGCGCCAGCAGCGGTGGCGCCGGGACAGGGACCTACGAGCAGTACTTC

d_gene: NA
j_gene: TRBJ2-1
abundance: once
v_gene: TRBV12-3/TRBV12-4
CDR3aa: CASSLQEDNEQFF
CDR3nt: TGTGCCAGCAGTTTACAAGAGGACAATGAGCAGTTCTTC

d_gene: TRBD1
j_gene: TRBJ2-2
abundance: NA
v_gene: TRBV6-5
CDR3aa: CASSYSYSGGTGELFF
CDR3nt: TGTGCCAGCAGTTACTCTTACTCAGGGGGTACCGGGGAGCTGTTTTTT

d_gene: NA
j_gene: TRBJ2-6
abundance: NA
v_gene: TRBV12-5
CDR3aa: CASGYTLRGIPISGANVLTF
CDR3nt: TGTGCTAGTGGGTATACACTTAGAGGCATCCCTATCTCTGGGGCCAACGTCCTGACTTTC

d_gene: TRBD1
j_gene: TRBJ1-5
abundance: once
v_gene: TRBV19
CDR3aa: CASAQGAGQPQHF
CDR3nt: TGTGCCAGTGCACAGGGGGCGGGGCAGCCCCAGCATTTT

d_gene: NA
j_gene: TRBJ1-3
abundance: NA
v_gene: TRBV5-1
CDR3aa: CASSLAGGLSSGNTIYF
CDR3nt: TGCGCCAGCAGCTTGGCTGGGGGCCTAAGCTCTGGAAACACCATATATTTT

d_gene: TRBD2
j_gene: TRBJ2-7
abundance: NA
v_gene: TRBV5-1
CDR3aa: CASSQPGGGLTYEQYF
CDR3nt: TGCGCCAGCAGCCAACCTGGGGGGGGTCTAACCTACGAGCAGTACTTC

d_gene: TRBD1
j_gene: TRBJ1-3
abundance: NA
v_gene: TRBV10-3
CDR3aa: CAISGTGSGNTIYF
CDR3nt: TGTGCCATCAGCGGGACAGGCTCTGGAAACACCATATATTTT

d_gene: NA
j_gene: TRBJ1-1
abundance: NA
v_gene: TRBV18
CDR3aa: CASSTTEENTEAFF
CDR3nt: TGTGCCAGCTCGACGACAGAGGAGAACACTGAAGCTTTCTTT

d_gene: NA
j_gene: TRBJ2-2
abundance: NA
v_gene: TRBV14
CDR3aa: CASSPQNTGELFF
CDR3nt: TGTGCCAGCAGCCCCCAGAACACCGGGGAGCTGTTTTTT

d_gene: NA
j_gene: TRBJ2-7
abundance: once
v_gene: TRBV6-5
CDR3aa: CASSYSVKGASHEQYF
CDR3nt: TGTGCCAGCAGTTACTCGGTGAAGGGAGCCTCCCACGAGCAGTACTTC

d_gene: NA
j_gene: TRBJ2-4
abundance: NA
v_gene: TRBV5-4
CDR3aa: CASSFQRGGENIQYF
CDR3nt: TGTGCCAGCAGCTTCCAGAGGGGGGGGGAAAACATTCAGTACTTC

d_gene: TRBD2
j_gene: TRBJ2-3
abundance: NA
v_gene: TRBV5-1
CDR3aa: CASSLDTSVGRYF
CDR3nt: TGCGCCAGCAGCTTGGATACTAGCGTAGGTCGGTATTTT

d_gene: TRBD1
j_gene: TRBJ2-7
abundance: NA
v_gene: TRBV3-1/TRBV3-2
CDR3aa: CASSPYGQGVYEQYF
CDR3nt: TGTGCCAGCAGCCCCTACGGACAGGGTGTTTACGAGCAGTACTTC

d_gene: TRBD2
j_gene: TRBJ2-5
abundance: NA
v_gene: TRBV3-1/TRBV3-2
CDR3aa: CASSQILAGEETQYF
CDR3nt: TGTGCCAGCAGCCAGATTCTAGCGGGAGAAGAGACCCAGTACTTC

d_gene: NA
j_gene: TRBJ1-3
abundance: NA
v_gene: TRBV11-3
CDR3aa: CASSFRLTGNTIYF
CDR3nt: TGTGCCAGCAGCTTCAGGTTGACTGGAAACACCATATATTTT

d_gene: TRBD1
j_gene: TRBJ1-6
abundance: few
v_gene: TRBV27
CDR3aa: CASSLVGQGRSPLHF
CDR3nt: TGTGCCAGCAGTTTGGTCGGACAGGGTCGTTCACCCCTCCACTTT

d_gene: NA
j_gene: TRBJ1-3
abundance: once
v_gene: TRBV7-3
CDR3aa: CASSPHSDSGNTIYF
CDR3nt: TGTGCCAGCAGCCCACATTCCGACTCTGGAAACACCATATATTTT

d_gene: NA
j_gene: TRBJ1-2
abundance: NA
v_gene: TRBV5-1
CDR3aa: CASSIGSEEGYTF
CDR3nt: TGCGCCAGCAGCATCGGGTCAGAAGAGGGCTACACCTTC